This T cell receptor beta chain appears in the sequencing data of a study of blood T cell repertoires in COVID-19. V lost 6 bases and J lost 2; bases outside the gene matches: 6. Germline V gene lookup returns CDR1 SNHLY and CDR2 FYNNEI. The CDR3 runs 15 residues. The protocol was immunoSEQ multiplex PCR, while the TCRdb copy is restricted to in-frame clones and leaves out a portion. The sample lists about 210,000 clones, about four fifths seen once, with roughly 2.6% in the top ten. The chain combines TRBV2 with TRBJ1-5; 8 nucleotides agree with TRBD1. The sequencing sample was made of peripheral blood. This sequence was found in a woman aged 40 to 50 with active or convalescent COVID-19. The CDR3 region has the DNA TGTGCCAGCAGGTCGACAGGGGTCGGCAATCAGCCCCAGCATTTT. Amino acid sequence: CASRSTGVGNQPQHF.